The rows below give T cell receptor beta chains drawn from one sample of a study of T cells in Graves' hyperthyroidism and ophthalmopathy. TCRdb reanalysed the multiplex PCR reads using MiXCR and keeps one entry per CDR3 protein. The sample consists of under 400,000 distinct CDR3 sequences, approximately 16% of them appearing once. Sequencing was carried out using blood. The receptor set was obtained from a man between 25 and 39 years old with Graves' hyperthyroidism. The CDR3 runs from the conserved cysteine through the conserved F or W. D genes are given only for firm matches. Clone size is not always given. Where it is, it says once, few, many or a class for expanded clones.

D	V	J	size	DNA	CDR3
.	TRBV5-1	TRBJ1-2	many	TGCGCCAGCAGCTTGTCCTCGGATAACTGGGGCTACACCTTC	CASSLSSDNWGYTF
TRBD2	TRBV6-1	TRBJ2-7	many	TGTGCCAGCAGTCGGTCTAGCGGGAGTGGCGAGCAGTACTTC	CASSRSSGSGEQYF
.	TRBV20-1	TRBJ2-1	.	TGCAGTGCGCACGAGGGGAGATACAATGAGCAGTTCTTC	CSAHEGRYNEQFF
.	TRBV11-2	TRBJ2-4	many	TGTGCCAGCGTTTGGACAGCTGTAGCCAAAAACATTCAGTACTTC	CASVWTAVAKNIQYF
.	TRBV9	TRBJ1-5	.	TGTGCCAGCAGCGTAAGGGCCGAGGGGCCCCAGCATTTT	CASSVRAEGPQHF
.	TRBV5-5	TRBJ1-4	many	TGTGCCAGCAGCTTGAAAGGGACAACTAATGAAAAACTGTTTTTT	CASSLKGTTNEKLFF
.	TRBV5-1	TRBJ2-6	few	TGCGCCAGCAGCTTGGCCGCGGGTGCTGGGGCCAACGTCCTGACTTTC	CASSLAAGAGANVLTF
TRBD2	TRBV27	TRBJ2-1	.	TGTGCCAGTAGACCGGGACTAGCGTTTAATCTCGATGAGCAGTTCTTC	CASRPGLAFNLDEQFF
TRBD1	TRBV2	TRBJ1-2	many	TGTGCCAGCACTGTAGACAGGGGGAATGGCTACACCTTC	CASTVDRGNGYTF
.	TRBV5-1	TRBJ1-1	few	TGCGCCAGCAGCGGGGGGGAAGAAGCTTTCTTT	CASSGGEEAFF
.	TRBV5-1	TRBJ2-1	.	TGCGCCAGCAGCTTGGCCGGGGGTAAGGGTCGTGGCCCCTACAATGAGCAGTTCTTC	CASSLAGGKGRGPYNEQFF
TRBD1	TRBV5-5	TRBJ2-5	few	TGTGCCAGCAGCTCCAAGACCGGGACAGGGGGCAGAGAGACCCAGTACTTC	CASSSKTGTGGRETQYF
TRBD2	TRBV20-1	TRBJ2-1	many	TGCAGTGCTAGAGATATCAGTGGACTAGCGGGAGGGCACAATGAGCAGTTCTTC	CSARDISGLAGGHNEQFF
.	TRBV5-4	TRBJ2-1	.	TGTGCCAGCAGCATACAATCCCCCTACAATGAGCAGTTCTTC	CASSIQSPYNEQFF
TRBD1	TRBV28	TRBJ2-3	.	TGTGCCAGCAGTTTCAACAGGGGGCTGGGAGATACGCAGTATTTT	CASSFNRGLGDTQYF
TRBD1	TRBV30	TRBJ2-1	few	TGTGCCTGGATGGCAGGGGGCAGGTTCGGTGAGCAGTTCTTC	CAWMAGGRFGEQFF
.	TRBV5-4	TRBJ2-3	many	TGTGCCAGCAGTGTTAAGTCTAGCACAGATACGCAGTATTTT	CASSVKSSTDTQYF
TRBD1	TRBV20-1	TRBJ2-1	many	TGCAGTGCTAGCCTGACAGGGGTCTACAATGAGCAGTTCTTC	CSASLTGVYNEQFF
.	TRBV28	TRBJ1-1	many	TGTGCCAGCAGTTTTCTTGGGGGGGGAGGGAACACTGAAGCTTTCTTT	CASSFLGGGGNTEAFF
TRBD1	TRBV12-3/TRBV12-4	TRBJ1-5	many	TGTGCCAGCAGTTTAAGGGACAGTCAGCCCCAGCATTTT	CASSLRDSQPQHF
.	TRBV6-1	TRBJ1-6	few	TGTGCCAGCAGTGGCAGACCCTACTCCATGAGCTCCTATAATTCACCCCTCCACTTT	CASSGRPYSMSSYNSPLHF
.	TRBV5-1	TRBJ1-1	many	TGCGCCAGCAGCGAGGGACTCGACACTGAAGCTTTCTTT	CASSEGLDTEAFF
.	TRBV19	TRBJ1-5	many	TGTGCCAGTAGTATCCGAGGACAGTCTACCGGCGGTCAGCCCCAGCATTTT	CASSIRGQSTGGQPQHF
.	TRBV5-1	TRBJ1-1	many	TGCGCCAGCAGCTGGGGTACGGACATGAACACTGAAGCTTTCTTT	CASSWGTDMNTEAFF
.	TRBV28	TRBJ1-2	few	TGTGCCAGCAGTCTACCCGACCCCGGATTAGGGAACGGCTACACCTTC	CASSLPDPGLGNGYTF
.	TRBV12-3/TRBV12-4	TRBJ1-5	many	TGTGCCAGCAGTTTACAGGGGAATGTACAGCCCCAGCATTTT	CASSLQGNVQPQHF